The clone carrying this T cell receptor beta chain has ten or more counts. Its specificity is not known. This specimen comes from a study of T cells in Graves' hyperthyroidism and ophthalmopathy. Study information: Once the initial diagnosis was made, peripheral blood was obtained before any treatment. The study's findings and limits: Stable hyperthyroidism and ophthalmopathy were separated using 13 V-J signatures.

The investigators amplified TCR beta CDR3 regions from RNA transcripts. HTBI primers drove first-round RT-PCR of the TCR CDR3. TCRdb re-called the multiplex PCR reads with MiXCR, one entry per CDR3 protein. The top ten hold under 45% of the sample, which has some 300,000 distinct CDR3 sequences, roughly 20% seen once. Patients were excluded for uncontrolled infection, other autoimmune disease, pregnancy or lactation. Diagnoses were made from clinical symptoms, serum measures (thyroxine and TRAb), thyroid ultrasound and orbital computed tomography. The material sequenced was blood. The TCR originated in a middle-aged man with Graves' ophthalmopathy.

CDR3 protein: CASRRQIRTDTQYF. The CDR3 DNA follows: TGCGCCAGCCGGAGGCAGATCAGAACAGATACGCAGTATTTT. This chain joins TRBV5-1 and TRBJ2-3; TRBD2 might be the D (5 bases). CDR3 length: 14 residues. Between the trimmed V and J ends, which lost 7 bases and 3 bases, there was a span of 15 bases. Germline CDR1 reads SGHRS; CDR2 reads YFSETQ.